This is a list of T cell receptor beta chains from one sample in a study of a mutant IDH1 vaccine in newly diagnosed glioma. These receptors' antigens are unknown. The table came from immunoSEQ multiplex PCR; TCRdb's copy has only in-frame clones and leaves some out. The sample lists tens of thousands of clones, 75% to 90% occurring once. The source was PBMCs, collected from a glioma patient whose treatment included an IDH1 peptide vaccine. These receptors were obtained from a woman between 50 and 59 years old with glioma. Each CDR3 is given without its conserved first and last residue. A D gene is named only where the DNA matches it firmly.

>TRBD1|TRBJ1-4|TRBV27
ASSPIGGGEKLF
>TRBD1|TRBJ2-3|TRBV11-3
ASSLGTGTDTQY
>.|.|TRBV19
ASSIEITNYEQY
>.|TRBJ1-6|TRBV28
AEGRGESPLH
>TRBD1|TRBJ2-1|TRBV4-1
ASSQGDRSYNEQF
>.|TRBJ2-7|TRBV5-6
ASSLGRSHEQY
>.|TRBJ1-3|TRBV5-1
ASSFDGNTIY
>.|TRBJ1-3|TRBV19
ASSNYSSGNTIY
>.|TRBJ2-1|TRBV19
ASSKQHQGDEQF
>.|TRBJ2-7|TRBV29-1
SAKPGFSYEQY
>.|TRBJ1-4|TRBV18
ASSPPEFGRANEKLF
>TRBD2|TRBJ2-7|TRBV27
ASSFGLAGARQY